What follows are 7 T cell receptor beta chains derived from one specimen sequenced in a study of shared clonotypes between healthy human individuals. In the naive CD8 group, cells lacked CD45RO and were positively selected for CCR7, so terminally differentiated effector memory CD45RA+ cells were left out. Assay: immunoSEQ multiplex PCR; the TCRdb copy retains only in-frame clones and omits some. Of about 2 million clones in the sample, around 96% were seen once. Source material: naive CD8+ T cells sorted from blood. All receptors come from a man aged 18 to 35 in good health.

The chain carries TRBV19 and TRBJ1-5; D is undetermined. This CDR3 spans 12 amino acids. V was shortened by 3 bases and J by 15 bases, with 15 bases between the two germline ends. CDR1 and CDR2 from the germline V gene are LNHDA and SQIVND (reference sequence). CDR3 sequence reads: CASSMDRYNPHF. The CDR3 DNA sequence: TGTGCCAGTAGTATGGACCGTTATAATCCGCATTTT.

This clone is a singleton in its sample. The chain has TRBV5-6 and TRBJ2-7; possible D gene TRBD1, 5 bases. The V and J ends lost 4 bases and 3 bases respectively, with 17 bases between them. The CDR3 has 15 residues. Germline CDR1 reads SGHDT; CDR2 reads YYEEEE. DNA of the CDR3: TGTGCCAGCAGCGCGGACAAGGGGATGTACTACGAGCAGTACTTC. Translating gives CASSADKGMYYEQYF. The full variable domain, with the rest looked up from reference TRBV5-6 and TRBJ2-7, is DAGVTQSPTHLIKTRGQQVTLRCSPKSGHDTVSWYQQALGQGPQFIFQYYEEEERQRGNFPDRFSGHQFPNYSSELNVNALLLGDSALYLCASSADKGMYYEQYFGPGTRLTVT.

The table lists this clone with a count of one. The chain couples TRBV7-9 to TRBJ2-1, with D tentatively TRBD2 (5 bases). Germline V CDR1 and CDR2: SEHNR, FQNEAQ (reference sequence). Deletions cut 3 bases from V and 9 bases from J, with 9 bases between. There are 12 residues in the CDR3. CDR3 coding DNA: TGTGCCAGCAGCTTCGGGGAGAGTGAGCAGTTCTTC. Encoded protein: CASSFGESEQFF.

CDR3 bases: TGTGCCTGGAGTTTGGGGAGTAGCAATCAGCCCCAGCATTTT. It specifies CAWSLGSSNQPQHF. V usage is TRBV30 and J usage is TRBJ1-5, with D uncertain. The germline V gene encodes CDR1 GTSNPN and CDR2 SVGIG (reference sequence). The CDR3 contains 14 residues. V gave up 2 bases and J gave up 0 bases, with 8 bases separating them.

The rearrangement links TRBV5-1 to TRBJ1-4, with no clear D. Trimming left V 0 bases short and J 2 bases short, with 8 bases between. The germline V gene has CDR1 SGHRS and CDR2 YFSETQ. The CDR3 contains 15 residues. This CDR3 reads CASSLEWPTNEKLFF. The CDR3 DNA follows: TGCGCCAGCAGCTTGGAGTGGCCCACTAATGAAAAACTGTTTTTT.

The J gene is TRBJ1-1, the V gene TRBV30; D unresolved. Trimming pared 3 bases from V and 5 bases from J, leaving 4 bases between. Germline V CDR1 and CDR2: GTSNPN, SVGIG (reference sequence). The CDR3 totals 10 residues. CDR3 residues: CAWRETEAFF. The DNA for the CDR3 is TGTGCCTGGAGGGAGACTGAAGCTTTCTTT.

This clone was observed once. V and J are TRBV25-1 and TRBJ2-5; TRBD2 matches 7 bases. The CDR3 is 15 residues long. J gave up 0 bases and V 8 bases, and 9 bases lay outside the gene matches. From germline, CDR1 is MGHDK and CDR2 SYGVNS. The CDR3 nucleotides read TGTGCCAGCCGCGGGTCTAGCGGATACCAAGAGACCCAGTACTTC. Its protein is CASRGSSGYQETQYF.